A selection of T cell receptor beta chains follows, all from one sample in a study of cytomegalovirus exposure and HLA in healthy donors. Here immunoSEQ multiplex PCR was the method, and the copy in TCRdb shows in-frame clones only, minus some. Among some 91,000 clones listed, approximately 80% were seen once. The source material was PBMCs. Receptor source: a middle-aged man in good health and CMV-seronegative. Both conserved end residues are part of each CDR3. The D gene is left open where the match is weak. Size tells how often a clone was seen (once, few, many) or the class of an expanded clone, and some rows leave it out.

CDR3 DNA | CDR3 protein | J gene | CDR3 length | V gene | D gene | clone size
TGTGCCAGCAGCTTAGGACAGGGGGCCGGGGGCTACACCTTC | CASSLGQGAGGYTF | TRBJ1-2 | 14 | TRBV7-9 | TRBD1 | .
TGTGCCTGGAGTCCACGACAGGGGGCGAATGAGCAGTACTTC | CAWSPRQGANEQYF | TRBJ2-7 | 14 | TRBV30 | TRBD1 | .
TGTGCCAGCAGTTACACCGGGACAATGAACACTGAAGCTTTCTTT | CASSYTGTMNTEAFF | TRBJ1-1 | 15 | TRBV6-5 | . | once
TGTGCCAGCAGCCAAGTTTCCGGGACAGGGGACCGAGATACGCAGTATTTT | CASSQVSGTGDRDTQYF | TRBJ2-3 | 17 | TRBV14 | TRBD1 | .
TGTGCCAGTAGTATTTACCCAGGGAGGAATAATTCACCCCTCCACTTT | CASSIYPGRNNSPLHF | TRBJ1-6 | 16 | TRBV19 | . | .
TGTGCCAGCTCACCAGACAGGGTAGGTCAGCCCCAGCATTTT | CASSPDRVGQPQHF | TRBJ1-5 | 14 | TRBV18 | TRBD1 | .
TGTGCCAGCAGCCAAGGGCTGCGGGTAGGGCAGTTCTTC | CASSQGLRVGQFF | TRBJ2-1 | 13 | TRBV14 | . | .
TGTGCCAGCAGTCCTAGTGGGGGGTCTGGAAACACCATATATTTT | CASSPSGGSGNTIYF | TRBJ1-3 | 15 | TRBV2 | . | .
TGTGCCAGCAGCCCCTTAGCGGGACCGGCCAAAAACATTCAGTACTTC | CASSPLAGPAKNIQYF | TRBJ2-4 | 16 | TRBV7-9 | TRBD2 | few
TGTGCCAGCAGTTTATCGGGCAGGGGGAACACTGAAGCTTTCTTT | CASSLSGRGNTEAFF | TRBJ1-1 | 15 | TRBV28 | . | .
TGTGCCAGCAGCTTGGGGCCTGTAGCGGACCAAGAGACCCAGTACTTC | CASSLGPVADQETQYF | TRBJ2-5 | 16 | TRBV5-6 | . | .
TGTGCCAGCAGTGAGACAGGGGGCTGGGAAGGCTACACCTTC | CASSETGGWEGYTF | TRBJ1-2 | 14 | TRBV6-1 | TRBD1 | few